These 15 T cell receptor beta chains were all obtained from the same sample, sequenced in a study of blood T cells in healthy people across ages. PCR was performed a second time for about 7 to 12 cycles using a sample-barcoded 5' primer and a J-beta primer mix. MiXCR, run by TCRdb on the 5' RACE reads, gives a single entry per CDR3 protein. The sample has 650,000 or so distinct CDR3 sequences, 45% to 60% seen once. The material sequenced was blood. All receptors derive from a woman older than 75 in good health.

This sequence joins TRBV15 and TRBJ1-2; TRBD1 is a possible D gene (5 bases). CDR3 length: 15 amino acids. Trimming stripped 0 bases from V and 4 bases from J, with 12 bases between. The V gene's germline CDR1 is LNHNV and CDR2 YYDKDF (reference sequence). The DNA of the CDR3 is TGTGCCACCAGCAGAGATGGCGCAGGGATCTATGGCTACACCTTC. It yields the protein CATSRDGAGIYGYTF. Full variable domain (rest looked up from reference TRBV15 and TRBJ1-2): DAMVIQNPRYQVTQFGKPVTLSCSQTLNHNVMYWYQQKSSQAPKLLFHYYDKDFNNEADTPDNFQSRRPNTSFCFLDIRSPGLGDTAMYLCATSRDGAGIYGYTFGSGTRLTVV.

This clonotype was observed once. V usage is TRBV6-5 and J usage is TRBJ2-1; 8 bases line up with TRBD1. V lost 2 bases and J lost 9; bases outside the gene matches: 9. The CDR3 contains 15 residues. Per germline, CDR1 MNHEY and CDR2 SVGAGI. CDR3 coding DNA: TGTGCCAGCAGTTACGGGGCAGGGGGCTGGAGTGAGCAGTTCTTC. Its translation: CASSYGAGGWSEQFF.

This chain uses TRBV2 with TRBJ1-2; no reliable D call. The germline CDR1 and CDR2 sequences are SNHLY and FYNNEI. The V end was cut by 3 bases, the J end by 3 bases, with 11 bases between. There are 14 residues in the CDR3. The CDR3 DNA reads TGTGCCAGCAGTGAGTCATGGGCGGACTATGGCTACACCTTC. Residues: CASSESWADYGYTF. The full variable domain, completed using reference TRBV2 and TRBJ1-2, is EPEVTQTPSHQVTQMGQEVILRCVPISNHLYFYWYRQILGQKVEFLVSFYNNEISEKSEIFDDQFSVERPDGSNFTLKIRSTKLEDSAMYFCASSESWADYGYTFGSGTRLTVV.

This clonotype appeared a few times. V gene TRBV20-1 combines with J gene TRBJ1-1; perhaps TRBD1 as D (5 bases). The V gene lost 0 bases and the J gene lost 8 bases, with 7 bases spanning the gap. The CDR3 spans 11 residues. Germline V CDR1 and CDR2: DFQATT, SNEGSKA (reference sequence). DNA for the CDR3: TGCAGTGCTAGAGATCGGGGGGAAGCTTTCTTT. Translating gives CSARDRGEAFF.

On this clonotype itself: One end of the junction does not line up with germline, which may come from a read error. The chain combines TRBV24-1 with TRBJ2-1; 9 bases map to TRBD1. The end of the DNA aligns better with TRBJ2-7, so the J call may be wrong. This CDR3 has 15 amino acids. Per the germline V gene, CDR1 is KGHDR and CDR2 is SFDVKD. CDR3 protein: CAASDTGGSYNEQYF. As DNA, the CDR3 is TGTGCCGCCAGTGACACAGGGGGCTCCTACAATGAGCAGTACTTC.

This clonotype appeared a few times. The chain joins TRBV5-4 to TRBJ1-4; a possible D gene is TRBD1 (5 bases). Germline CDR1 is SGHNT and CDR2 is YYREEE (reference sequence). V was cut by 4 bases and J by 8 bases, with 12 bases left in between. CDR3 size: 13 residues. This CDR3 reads CASSVFGTEKLFF. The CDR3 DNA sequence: TGTGCCAGCAGCGTGTTTGGGACGGAAAAACTGTTTTTT. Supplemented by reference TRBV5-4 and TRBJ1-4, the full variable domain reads ETGVTQSPTHLIKTRGQQVTLRCSSQSGHNTVSWYQQALGQGPQFIFQYYREEENGRGNFPPRFSGLQFPNYSSELNVNALELDDSALYLCASSVFGTEKLFFGSGTQLSVL.

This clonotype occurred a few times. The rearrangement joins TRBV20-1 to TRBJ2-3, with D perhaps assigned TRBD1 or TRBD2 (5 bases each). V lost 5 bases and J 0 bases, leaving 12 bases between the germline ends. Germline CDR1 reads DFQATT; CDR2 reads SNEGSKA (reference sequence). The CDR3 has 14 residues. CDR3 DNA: TGCAGTGCTTACCGGGACCCGAGCACAGATACGCAGTATTTT. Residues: CSAYRDPSTDTQYF.

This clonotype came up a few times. The CDR3 nucleotides read TGCAGTGCTAGACTAGCGGGCTCCTACAATGAGCAGTTCTTC. As protein: CSARLAGSYNEQFF. J is TRBJ2-1 and V is TRBV20-1, with 8 bases lining up with TRBD2. Germline CDR1 and CDR2: DFQATT and SNEGSKA (reference sequence). The CDR3 sequence is 14 residues long. J was trimmed by 0 bases and V by 2 bases; bases with no gene match: 0.

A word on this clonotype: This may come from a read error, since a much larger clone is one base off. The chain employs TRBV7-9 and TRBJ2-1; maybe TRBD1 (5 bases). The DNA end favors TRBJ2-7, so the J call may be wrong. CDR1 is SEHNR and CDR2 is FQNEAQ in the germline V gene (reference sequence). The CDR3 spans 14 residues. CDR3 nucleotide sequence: TGTGCCAGCAGCTTACCCAGGGTCTACAATGAGCAGTACTTC. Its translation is CASSLPRVYNEQYF.

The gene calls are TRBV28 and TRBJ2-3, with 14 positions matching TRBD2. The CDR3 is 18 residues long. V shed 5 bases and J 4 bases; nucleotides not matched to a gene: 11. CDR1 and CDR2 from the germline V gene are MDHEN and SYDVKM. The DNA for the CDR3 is TGTGCCAGCAGTCCGATTGAGGGACTAGCGGGAGTCGCAGATACGCAGTATTTT. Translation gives CASSPIEGLAGVADTQYF.

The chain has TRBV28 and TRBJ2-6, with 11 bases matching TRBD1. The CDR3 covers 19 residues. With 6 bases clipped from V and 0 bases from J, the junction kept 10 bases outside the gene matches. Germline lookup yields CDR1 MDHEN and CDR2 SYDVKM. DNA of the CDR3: TGTGCCAGCAGACCAACCTCGGGACAGGGGGGCTCTGGGGCCAACGTCCTGACTTTC. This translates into CASRPTSGQGGSGANVLTF.

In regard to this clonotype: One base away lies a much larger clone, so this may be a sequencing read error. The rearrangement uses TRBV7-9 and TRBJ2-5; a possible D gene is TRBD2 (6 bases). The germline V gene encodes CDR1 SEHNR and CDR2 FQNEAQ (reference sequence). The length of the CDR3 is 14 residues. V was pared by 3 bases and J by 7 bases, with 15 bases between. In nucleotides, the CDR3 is TGTGCCAGCAGCTTGATGGAGGGATCGGCGACCCAGTACTTC. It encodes CASSLMEGSATQYF.

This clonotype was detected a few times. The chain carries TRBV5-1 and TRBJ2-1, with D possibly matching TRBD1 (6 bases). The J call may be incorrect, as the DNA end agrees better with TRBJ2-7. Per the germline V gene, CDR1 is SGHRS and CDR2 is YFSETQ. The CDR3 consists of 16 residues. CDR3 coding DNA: TGCGCCAGCAGCTTATCCGGGACAAATTCCTACAATGAGCAGTACTTC. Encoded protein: CASSLSGTNSYNEQYF.

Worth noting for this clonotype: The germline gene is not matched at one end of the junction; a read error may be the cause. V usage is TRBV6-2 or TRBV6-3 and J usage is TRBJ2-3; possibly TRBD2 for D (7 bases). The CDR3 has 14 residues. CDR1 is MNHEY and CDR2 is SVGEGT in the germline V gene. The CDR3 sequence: CASREAGAKDAQYF. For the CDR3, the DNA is TGTGCCAGCAGGGAGGCGGGGGCCAAAGATGCGCAGTATTTT.

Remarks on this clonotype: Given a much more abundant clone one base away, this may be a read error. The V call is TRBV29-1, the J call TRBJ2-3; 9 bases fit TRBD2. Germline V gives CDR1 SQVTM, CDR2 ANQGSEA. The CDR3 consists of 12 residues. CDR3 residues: CGAGGSTDMQYF. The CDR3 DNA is TGCGGCGCGGGAGGGAGCACAGATATGCAGTATTTT.